Listed here is a single T cell receptor (beta chain). Its antigen is unidentified. TCRdb called the reads again in MiXCR, with one record for every CDR3 protein. The sample lists about 480,000 distinct CDR3 sequences, more than 30% seen once, with about a sixth in the top ten. The data belong to a study of T cell repertoires in cytomegalovirus infection. Study background: Public TCR beta signatures provided an indication of both CMV infection and a matching HLA type.

V lost 3 bases, J lost 7 bases, and 7 bases lay in between. The germline V gene has CDR1 MGHRA and CDR2 YSYEKL. This CDR3 has 12 residues. This sequence originates from a human donor in good health (CMV status not recorded). Some clones in this sample may be carry-over from other donors' samples. The sequencing here drew on cultured PBMCs, taken from culture after CMV antigen stimulation. This chain joins TRBV4-1 and TRBJ1-3; D gene unclear. In DNA form, the CDR3 reads TGCGCCAGCAGCCACTCAGAGAACACCATATATTTT. Its translation is CASSHSENTIYF.